These 26 T cell receptor beta chains were all obtained from the same sample, sequenced in a study of beta chain features in type 1 diabetes. Study-wide results and limits: Across all four CD4+ subsets, people with type 1 diabetes showed modestly shorter TCRB CDR3s.

Expressed TCRB transcripts got sequenced, as all isolated RNA was reverse transcribed. The assay was immunoSEQ multiplex PCR, and TCRdb's table has in-frame clones only and misses some. Of 600,000 to 700,000 clones in the sample, 13% were seen once. These TCRs' antigens remain unknown. The sequencing input was naive CD4+ T cells from blood. These receptors all stem from a man younger than 35 with type 1 diabetes.

This clone was found a few times. The CDR3 DNA is TGTGCCAGCAGCGTAGCTACAACTAATGAAAAACTGTTTTTT. Amino acid sequence: CASSVATTNEKLFF. The chain recombines TRBV9 with TRBJ1-4, with D unresolved. This CDR3 spans 14 amino acids. Trimming removed 0 bases at V and 0 bases at J, with 3 bases between. Germline V gene sequence: CDR1 SGDLS, CDR2 YYNGEE.

Only a few counts were recorded for this clone. The chain links TRBV4-2 to TRBJ2-3; 10 bases are a match to TRBD2. The CDR3 contains 19 residues. Germline V gene sequence: CDR1 LGHNA, CDR2 YNFKEQ. Trimming removed 0 bases from V and 10 bases from J; junction bases left unmatched: 19. CDR3 DNA sequence: TGTGCCAGCAGCCAAGAATCCCTAGCGGGGGCCGTCAAACGGCGCCCGCAGTATTTT. Translation: CASSQESLAGAVKRRPQYF.

This clone was recorded a few times. The chain couples TRBV5-1 to TRBJ1-5; D unclear. This CDR3 contains 13 residues. CDR1 and CDR2 from the germline V gene are SGHRS and YFSETQ. The V end lost 4 bases, the J end lost 4 bases, and 9 bases lay between the germline ends. This CDR3 reads CASSPDRNQPQHF. The DNA for the CDR3 is TGCGCCAGCAGCCCCGACCGGAATCAGCCCCAGCATTTT.

The chain uses TRBV7-9 and TRBJ1-6; tentative D call: TRBD1 (6 bases). The V end was cut by 5 bases, the J end by 10 bases, with 18 bases between. Germline CDR1 is SEHNR and CDR2 is FQNEAQ (reference sequence). This CDR3 spans 15 amino acids. CDR3 sequence (DNA): TGTGCCAGCAGCCCTTGGGACATCCAGGGATCACCCCTCCACTTT. It codes for CASSPWDIQGSPLHF.

The chain uses TRBV9 and TRBJ2-1, with 7 bases matching TRBD1. Trimming at V came to 3 bases and at J to 8 bases, leaving 11 bases not matched to a gene. This CDR3 is 15 amino acids long. Germline V gives CDR1 SGDLS, CDR2 YYNGEE. This chain's CDR3 is CASSASSTGIHEQFF. As DNA, the CDR3 is TGTGCCAGCAGCGCCTCCTCGACAGGGATCCATGAGCAGTTCTTC.

This clone was seen a handful of times. Other nucleotide sequences in the sample specify the same CDR3. V gene TRBV7-9 combines with J gene TRBJ2-1; D gene unclear. The CDR3 covers 11 residues. Germline CDR1 SEHNR, CDR2 FQNEAQ (reference sequence). The V and J ends lost 1 base and 7 bases respectively, with 2 bases between them. The CDR3 sequence is CASSLGNEQFF. In DNA, the CDR3 is TGTGCCAGCAGCTTAGGGAATGAGCAGTTCTTC.

This clone was observed a handful of times. V and J are TRBV7-2 and TRBJ1-5, with no clear D. Germline loops: CDR1 SGHTA, CDR2 FQGNSA. This CDR3 comprises 13 residues. V was pared by 2 bases and J by 7 bases, with 9 bases between. CDR3 residues: CASSLIALQPQHF. CDR3 bases: TGTGCCAGCAGCTTAATAGCCCTACAGCCCCAGCATTTT.

The chain links TRBV30 to TRBJ1-1; a possible D gene is TRBD1 (5 bases). Germline CDR1 and CDR2: GTSNPN and SVGIG (reference sequence). This CDR3 region has 12 residues. For the CDR3, the DNA is TGTGCGGGGGGGACCATGAACACTGAAGCTTTCTTT. This sequence encodes CAGGTMNTEAFF.

The V and J genes are TRBV6-1 and TRBJ2-1; maybe TRBD2 (5 bases). The CDR3 has 15 amino acids. Germline V lookup: CDR1 MNHNS, CDR2 SASEGT. V shed 5 bases and J shed 2 bases, with 13 bases lying between them. For the CDR3, the DNA is TGTGCCAGCAGTCCGGGGAGAGTCCCCTACAATGAGCAGTTCTTC. Protein: CASSPGRVPYNEQFF.

Only a few counts were recorded for this clone. This sequence joins TRBV6-5 and TRBJ2-7, with a possible D match to TRBD2 (6 bases). V lost 3 bases and J lost 6, with 9 bases in between. CDR1 is MNHEY, CDR2 SVGAGI, per germline. This CDR3 spans 12 amino acids. In DNA, the CDR3 is TGTGCCAGCAGTTATCTGGGGGGCGAGCAGTACTTC. It translates to CASSYLGGEQYF.

V and J are TRBV4-1 and TRBJ2-7; 9 nucleotides align to TRBD1. V lost 5 bases and J lost 4; bases outside the gene matches: 9. CDR1 is MGHRA and CDR2 is YSYEKL in the germline V gene. The CDR3 consists of 15 residues. The CDR3 spells CASSYPGQGGYEQYF. The CDR3 DNA is TGCGCCAGCAGCTACCCGGGACAGGGAGGGTACGAGCAGTACTTC.

This clone was observed a few times. V usage is TRBV7-9 and J usage is TRBJ1-2; D unclear. This CDR3 contains 14 residues. Germline values: CDR1 SEHNR, CDR2 FQNEAQ (reference sequence). Trimming removed 2 bases at V and 2 bases at J, with 9 bases between. As DNA, the CDR3 is TGTGCCAGCAGCTTAATGGGTCTCAACTATGGCTACACCTTC. Protein sequence: CASSLMGLNYGYTF. Full variable domain (remainder filled in from reference TRBV7-9 and TRBJ1-2): DTGVSQNPRHKITKRGQNVTFRCDPISEHNRLYWYRQTLGQGPEFLTYFQNEAQLEKSRLLSDRFSAERPKGSFSTLEIQRTEQGDSAMYLCASSLMGLNYGYTFGSGTRLTVV.

The chain carries TRBV5-1 and TRBJ2-5; D is possibly TRBD1 (5 bases). Per germline, CDR1 SGHRS and CDR2 YFSETQ. The CDR3 runs 14 residues. Between the trimmed V and J ends, which lost 2 bases and 5 bases, there was a span of 13 bases. In nucleotides, the CDR3 is TGCGCCAGCAGCTTTGGCAGGGCGATGGAGACCCAGTACTTC. Residues: CASSFGRAMETQYF.

This rearrangement joins TRBV10-3 to TRBJ2-7; unclear D gene. There are 14 residues in the CDR3. Germline assignment: CDR1 ENHRY and CDR2 SYGVKD. The ends were cut back, 1 base at V and 2 bases at J, with 9 bases in the middle. The CDR3 DNA reads as TGTGCCATCAGTGAGTACGTCAGCCCCTACGAGCAGTACTTC. Its protein product is CAISEYVSPYEQYF.

This clone was detected only a few times. The V call is TRBV6-5, the J call TRBJ2-7; 13 bases line up with TRBD2. Germline values: CDR1 MNHEY, CDR2 SVGAGI. The CDR3 contains 15 residues. The V and J ends lost 1 base and 6 bases, in that order; junction bases with no gene match: 3. The CDR3 here is CASSYFGLAGAEQYF. The CDR3 DNA is TGTGCCAGCAGTTACTTTGGACTAGCGGGGGCCGAGCAGTACTTC.

This clone was counted a few times. The chain couples TRBV15 to TRBJ2-1, with a weak D call TRBD1 (5 bases). The CDR3 length is 14 residues. V lost 1 base and J 3 bases, leaving 7 bases between the germline ends. The germline V gene encodes CDR1 LNHNV and CDR2 YYDKDF (reference sequence). Here the CDR3 DNA reads TGTGCCACCAGCAGAGTAGGGGACTACAATGAGCAGTTCTTC. Translating gives CATSRVGDYNEQFF.

This clone turned up a few times. The V call is TRBV2, the J call TRBJ2-5; 13 nucleotides line up with TRBD2. Germline-derived CDR1 and CDR2 are SNHLY and FYNNEI. V dropped 3 bases and J dropped 1; count of bases not matched to a gene: 8. The CDR3 loop spans 18 amino acids. The CDR3 here is CASSELGLAGASQETQYF. DNA of the CDR3: TGTGCCAGCAGTGAGCTCGGACTAGCGGGGGCCTCCCAAGAGACCCAGTACTTC.

The chain has TRBV6-6 and TRBJ1-4; 9 positions match TRBD1. The germline V gene has CDR1 MNHNY and CDR2 SVGAGI (reference sequence). J was trimmed by 8 bases and V by 4 bases; bases with no gene match: 5. The CDR3 consists of 14 residues. In nucleotides, the CDR3 is TGTGCCAGCAGTTCGGGGACAGGGATCGAAAAACTGTTTTTT. It is translated as CASSSGTGIEKLFF.

Only a few counts were recorded for this clone. The chain couples TRBV9 to TRBJ2-2; D unresolved. Trimming took 0 bases from V and 3 from J, leaving 3 bases between them. Looked up from germline, CDR1 is SGDLS and CDR2 is YYNGEE. There are 13 residues in the CDR3. This CDR3 is CASSVADTGELFF. CDR3 sequence (DNA): TGTGCCAGCAGCGTAGCTGACACCGGGGAGCTGTTTTTT. The whole variable domain, filled in from reference TRBV9 and TRBJ2-2, reads DSGVTQTPKHLITATGQRVTLRCSPRSGDLSVYWYQQSLDQGLQFLIQYYNGEERAKGNILERFSAQQFPDLHSELNLSSLELGDSALYFCASSVADTGELFFGEGSRLTVL.

CDR3 sequence (DNA): TGTGCCAGCAGCTTAGGAGCGGGGGGGCCTGGAGATACGCAGTATTTT. It is translated as CASSLGAGGPGDTQYF. The chain joins TRBV7-9 to TRBJ2-3; 10 nucleotides line up with TRBD2. The junction had 6 bases not matched to a gene; V was cut back by 1 base and J by 5 bases. The CDR3 has 16 residues. Germline values: CDR1 SEHNR, CDR2 FQNEAQ (reference sequence).

Concerning this clone: Other DNA sequences from this sample encode an identical CDR3 as well. This chain uses TRBV30 with TRBJ2-5; TRBD2 is a possible D gene (7 bases). Trimming pared 0 bases from V and 4 bases from J, leaving 12 bases between. The CDR3 totals 14 residues. Germline V CDR1 and CDR2: GTSNPN, SVGIG (reference sequence). CDR3 in amino acids: CAWSVTGGRETQYF. CDR3 in DNA: TGTGCCTGGAGTGTAACGGGGGGCAGAGAGACCCAGTACTTC.

This clone was counted a few times. V and J are TRBV6-5 and TRBJ2-7; D tentatively reads TRBD1 or TRBD2 (5 bases each). The V and J ends lost 2 bases and 2 bases respectively, with 10 bases between them. There are 14 residues in the CDR3. The germline V gene has CDR1 MNHEY and CDR2 SVGAGI. CDR3 nucleotide sequence: TGTGCCAGCAGTTACGGGGGACCCCCCTACGAGCAGTACTTC. Translated, it gives CASSYGGPPYEQYF.

V is TRBV11-2 and J is TRBJ1-2; possible D gene TRBD1, 5 bases. The germline V gene encodes CDR1 SGHAT and CDR2 FQNNGV. The germline V and J ends were trimmed by 8 bases and 4 bases, with 14 bases remaining between them. This CDR3 is built from 13 residues. CDR3 DNA: TGTGCCAGCTCCCCCCAGGGACTCTATGGCTACACCTTC. Its protein product is CASSPQGLYGYTF.

The rearrangement links TRBV15 to TRBJ1-2; no clear D gene. The length of the CDR3 is 15 residues. From germline, CDR1 is LNHNV and CDR2 YYDKDF (reference sequence). The V end lost 2 bases, the J end lost 1 base, and 11 bases lay between the germline ends. The CDR3 sequence: CATSRPQAFNYGYTF. The CDR3 nucleotides read TGTGCCACCAGCAGACCTCAGGCCTTTAACTATGGCTACACCTTC. The full variable domain, completed using reference TRBV15 and TRBJ1-2, is DAMVIQNPRYQVTQFGKPVTLSCSQTLNHNVMYWYQQKSSQAPKLLFHYYDKDFNNEADTPDNFQSRRPNTSFCFLDIRSPGLGDTAMYLCATSRPQAFNYGYTFGSGTRLTVV.

This clone was seen a handful of times. The chain combines TRBV5-6 with TRBJ2-1; the D gene could be TRBD1 or TRBD2 (5 bases each). Trimming took off 4 bases at V and 2 bases at J, with 13 bases between the two ends. The CDR3 covers 15 residues. Germline V gene lookup returns CDR1 SGHDT and CDR2 YYEEEE. CDR3 nucleotide sequence: TGTGCCAGCAGCGACGGGACCCCGACCTACAATGAGCAGTTCTTC. This gives the protein CASSDGTPTYNEQFF.

The chain is built from TRBV28 and TRBJ2-6, with D possibly matching TRBD1 (6 bases). CDR1 is MDHEN and CDR2 is SYDVKM in the germline V gene. Trimming cost V 6 bases and J 1 base, with 7 bases left between them. CDR3 length equals 14 residues. The CDR3 reads CASRTGSGANVLTF. CDR3 DNA sequence: TGTGCCAGCAGAACAGGGTCTGGGGCCAACGTCCTGACTTTC.